The rows below give T cell receptor beta chains drawn from one sample of a study of regulatory T cells in long-lasting Graves disease. MiXCR, applied by TCRdb to the multiplex PCR reads, yields one record per CDR3 protein. The sample has over 250,000 distinct CDR3 sequences; approximately 20% are singletons. The source material was peripheral blood mononuclear cells (PBMCs), sampled when the disease was refractory, from a patient treated with antithyroid drugs. All receptors come from a female donor with Graves disease. Both conserved end residues are part of each CDR3. A D gene is named only where the DNA matches it firmly. Not every row has a clone size; where given, it reads once, few, many or a size class.

abundance	d_gene	len	v_gene	j_gene	CDR3nt	CDR3aa
many	TRBD2	18	TRBV7-8	TRBJ2-7	TGTGCCAGCAGCTTAAGCCTAGCGGGAGGTCACGACTCCTACGAGCAGTACTTC	CASSLSLAGGHDSYEQYF
few	NA	10	TRBV9	TRBJ1-2	TGTGCCAGCGCCGGGTTCGGCTACACCTTC	CASAGFGYTF
NA	TRBD2	12	TRBV30	TRBJ2-2	TGTGCCTGGACTAGCGGAGCCGGGGAGCTGTTTTTT	CAWTSGAGELFF
few	NA	13	TRBV29-1	TRBJ1-5	TGCAGCGTTGTGGACGGCGGCAATCAGCCCCAGCATTTT	CSVVDGGNQPQHF
few	TRBD1	14	TRBV6-5	TRBJ2-2	TGTGCCAGCAGTTACGGGACAGCTACCGGGGAGCTGTTTTTT	CASSYGTATGELFF
NA	NA	14	TRBV27	TRBJ2-5	TGTGCCAGCAGCCCCCTCCCGTACCAAGAGACCCAGTACTTC	CASSPLPYQETQYF
NA	NA	14	TRBV6-2/TRBV6-3	TRBJ2-7	TGTGCCAGCAGTTCCGGGGGCGTGCGATTAGGGCAGTACTTC	CASSSGGVRLGQYF
few	NA	20	TRBV4-1	TRBJ2-5	TGCGCCAGCAGCCAAGATCGACCCGGACAGAGCAAAAACTACCAAGAGACCCAGTACTTC	CASSQDRPGQSKNYQETQYF
NA	TRBD2	15	TRBV27	TRBJ2-7	TGTGCCAGCAGTAGTAGCGGGAGAGCATCCTACGAGCAGTACTTC	CASSSSGRASYEQYF
many	NA	14	TRBV20-1	TRBJ2-7	TGCAGTGCTAGAGAGGGGGCGGGAGCCTACGAGCAGTACTTC	CSAREGAGAYEQYF
many	NA	15	TRBV7-2	TRBJ1-5	TGTGCCAGCAGCCAACGTGTAGGGCTCAATCAGCCCCAGCATTTT	CASSQRVGLNQPQHF
many	NA	14	TRBV28	TRBJ2-2	TGTGCCAGCAGTCCGTCGGGCCAGGCCGGGGAGCTGTTTTTT	CASSPSGQAGELFF
NA	TRBD1	15	TRBV27	TRBJ1-2	TGTGCCAGCCCCGGCCGGGACAGGGTTAACTATGGCTACACCTTC	CASPGRDRVNYGYTF
few	NA	13	TRBV14	TRBJ2-5	TGTGCCAGCAGCCAAGTAGACCTAGAGACCCAGTACTTC	CASSQVDLETQYF
NA	NA	16	TRBV5-8	TRBJ1-1	TGTGCCAGCAGCTTTCCAGGGCCCTTAATGAACACTGAAGCTTTCTTT	CASSFPGPLMNTEAFF
many	NA	13	TRBV28	TRBJ1-1	TGTGCCAGCTCGGTCGGGGGGCAGGGTGAAGCTTTCTTT	CASSVGGQGEAFF
NA	NA	14	TRBV7-2	TRBJ2-7	TGTGCCAGCAGCTTCGAAGTGAGTACCTACGAGCAGTACTTC	CASSFEVSTYEQYF
NA	NA	16	TRBV7-3	TRBJ2-5	TGTGCCAGCAGCTTAAGACCCGGGCTGGGACAAGAGACCCAGTACTTC	CASSLRPGLGQETQYF
NA	NA	14	TRBV12-3/TRBV12-4	TRBJ2-5	TGTGCCAGCAGTTTTAGCGGTCTGCGAGAGACCCAGTACTTC	CASSFSGLRETQYF
NA	TRBD1	16	TRBV5-1	TRBJ2-7	TGCGCCAGCAGCAGAGGACAGGGGGCATCATTCTACGAGCAGTACTTC	CASSRGQGASFYEQYF
many	TRBD1	15	TRBV20-1	TRBJ1-2	TGCAGTGCTAGAGATTGGCCGGGGACAGGGGATGGCTACACCTTC	CSARDWPGTGDGYTF
many	TRBD2	14	TRBV6-1	TRBJ2-5	TGTGCCAGCAGGGGACTAGCGGGACGAGAGACCCAGTACTTC	CASRGLAGRETQYF
NA	TRBD1	14	TRBV4-1	TRBJ2-7	TGCGCCAGCAGCCAAGGTGACAGGGGCTACGAGCAGTACTTC	CASSQGDRGYEQYF
many	NA	14	TRBV28	TRBJ2-6	TGTGCCAGCAGTGACCCTGCTGGGGCCAACGTCCTGACTTTC	CASSDPAGANVLTF
few	TRBD2	14	TRBV7-6	TRBJ2-7	TGTGCCAGCAGCCGGACTAGCGACTCCTACGAGCAGTACTTC	CASSRTSDSYEQYF
few	NA	13	TRBV30	TRBJ2-4	TGTGCCTGGAGTGTACTCGCAGAGGGGATCGAGTACTTC	CAWSVLAEGIEYF
many	NA	13	TRBV29-1	TRBJ1-2	TGCAGCGTTGACTGGCCGGAGAACTATGGCTACACCTTC	CSVDWPENYGYTF
few	TRBD2	14	TRBV19	TRBJ2-3	TGTGCCAGTAGCGGGGGGACTAGCGGGAGGGCGCAGTATTTT	CASSGGTSGRAQYF
NA	NA	13	TRBV10-3	TRBJ1-1	TGTGCCATCAGGGCAGGTGTAGCCACTGAAGCTTTCTTT	CAIRAGVATEAFF
few	TRBD1	15	TRBV5-1	TRBJ1-2	TGCGCCAGCAGCGCACCGGGACAGGGAGCCTATGGCTACACCTTC	CASSAPGQGAYGYTF
few	NA	13	TRBV6-1	TRBJ2-7	TGTGCCAGCCGACGGGAGAATCAGGGCGAGCAGTACTTC	CASRRENQGEQYF
few	NA	18	TRBV7-9	TRBJ2-4	TGTGCCAGCAGCTTCGGGGGGCGTAGGGGGCTAGCCAAAAACATTCAGTACTTC	CASSFGGRRGLAKNIQYF
NA	NA	15	TRBV6-2/TRBV6-3	TRBJ1-1	TGTGCCAGCAGCTCCATCGGGACATTGAACACTGAAGCTTTCTTT	CASSSIGTLNTEAFF
NA	NA	16	TRBV10-3	TRBJ2-1	TGTGCCATCAGTGATGAAGGAGGGGTTCCCTACAATGAGCAGTTCTTC	CAISDEGGVPYNEQFF
once	NA	14	TRBV9	TRBJ1-6	TGTGCCAGCAGCAGGACAGTGGGGAATTCACCCCTCCACTTT	CASSRTVGNSPLHF
few	TRBD2	15	TRBV7-8	TRBJ2-7	TGTGCCAGCAGCCCACGGACTAGCGGCGAGTACGAGCAGTACTTC	CASSPRTSGEYEQYF
few	NA	15	TRBV20-1	TRBJ2-5	TGCAGTGCTAGCTCCATCGTGGGACCGGGGGAGACCCAGTACTTC	CSASSIVGPGETQYF
many	NA	14	TRBV7-2	TRBJ1-2	TGTGCCAGCAGCTTAGACGCAGGGCCCTATGGCTACACCTTC	CASSLDAGPYGYTF
few	TRBD2	15	TRBV5-4	TRBJ2-7	TGTGCCAGCAGCTTGGGAATCGGGGGGTCCTACGAGCAGTACTTC	CASSLGIGGSYEQYF
many	TRBD2	16	TRBV12-3/TRBV12-4	TRBJ2-5	TGTGCCAGCACCTTCCGGCCAGCGGGAGGGGGGGAGACCCAGTACTTC	CASTFRPAGGGETQYF
few	NA	13	TRBV3-1	TRBJ2-2	TGTGCCAGCAGCACCAGGGGACCCGGGGAGCTGTTTTTT	CASSTRGPGELFF